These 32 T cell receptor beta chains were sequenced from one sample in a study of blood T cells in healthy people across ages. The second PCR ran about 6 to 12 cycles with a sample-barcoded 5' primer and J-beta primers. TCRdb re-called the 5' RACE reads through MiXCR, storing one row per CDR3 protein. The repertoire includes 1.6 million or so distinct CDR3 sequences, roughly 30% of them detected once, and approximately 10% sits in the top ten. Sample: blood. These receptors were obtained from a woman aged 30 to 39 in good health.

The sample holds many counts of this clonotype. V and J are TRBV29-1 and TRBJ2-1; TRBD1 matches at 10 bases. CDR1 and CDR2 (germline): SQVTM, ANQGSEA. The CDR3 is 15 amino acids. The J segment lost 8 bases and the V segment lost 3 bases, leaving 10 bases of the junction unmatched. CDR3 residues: CSVDPSRGTGDEQFF. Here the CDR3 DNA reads TGCAGCGTTGATCCATCAAGGGGGACAGGGGATGAGCAGTTCTTC.

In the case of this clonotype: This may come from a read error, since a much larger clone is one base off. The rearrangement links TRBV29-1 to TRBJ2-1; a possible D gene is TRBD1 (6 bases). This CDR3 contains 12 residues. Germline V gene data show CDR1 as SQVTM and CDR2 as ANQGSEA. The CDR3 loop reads CSVPGQTNEQVF. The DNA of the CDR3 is TGCAGCGTGCCCGGACAGACCAATGAGCAGGTCTTC.

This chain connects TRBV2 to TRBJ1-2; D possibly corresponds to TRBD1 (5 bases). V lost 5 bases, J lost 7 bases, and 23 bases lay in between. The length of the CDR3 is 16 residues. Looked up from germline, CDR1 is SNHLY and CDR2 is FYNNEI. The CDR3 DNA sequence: TGTGCCAGCAGTACGCTCCGTGGGGGAGACCCTAGTGGCTACACCTTC. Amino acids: CASSTLRGGDPSGYTF.

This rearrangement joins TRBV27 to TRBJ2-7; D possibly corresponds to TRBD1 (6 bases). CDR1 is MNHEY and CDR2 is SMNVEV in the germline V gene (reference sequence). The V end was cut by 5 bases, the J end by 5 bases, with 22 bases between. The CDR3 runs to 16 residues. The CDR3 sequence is CASSPDDQGGINEQYF. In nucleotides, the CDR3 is TGTGCCAGCAGTCCCGACGACCAAGGGGGTATTAACGAGCAGTACTTC.

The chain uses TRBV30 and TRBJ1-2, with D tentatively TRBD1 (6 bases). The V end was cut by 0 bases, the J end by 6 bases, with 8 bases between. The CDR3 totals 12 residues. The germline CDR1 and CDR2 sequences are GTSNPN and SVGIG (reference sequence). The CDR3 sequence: CAWSVQGHGYTF. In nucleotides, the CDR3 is TGTGCCTGGAGTGTACAGGGTCATGGCTACACCTTC.

The CDR3 spells CASSGPGIGYEQYF. In nucleotides, the CDR3 is TGTGCCAGCAGTGGCCCCGGAATTGGGTACGAGCAGTACTTC. This rearrangement joins TRBV2 to TRBJ2-7; no firm D call. This CDR3 region has 14 residues. Germline V gives CDR1 SNHLY, CDR2 FYNNEI. Trimming took 4 bases from V and 4 from J, leaving 14 bases between them.

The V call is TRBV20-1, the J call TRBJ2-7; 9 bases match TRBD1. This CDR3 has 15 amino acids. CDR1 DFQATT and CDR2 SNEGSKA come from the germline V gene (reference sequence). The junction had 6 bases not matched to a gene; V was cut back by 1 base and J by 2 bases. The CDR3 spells CSARGGTGTTYEQYF. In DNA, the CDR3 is TGCAGTGCTAGAGGGGGGACAGGGACTACCTACGAGCAGTACTTC.

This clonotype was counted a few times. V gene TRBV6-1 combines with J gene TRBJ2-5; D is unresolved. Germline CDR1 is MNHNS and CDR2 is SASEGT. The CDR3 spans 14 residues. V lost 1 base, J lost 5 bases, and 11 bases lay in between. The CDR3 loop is CASSEGGVSETQYF. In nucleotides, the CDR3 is TGTGCCAGCAGTGAAGGTGGGGTTTCTGAGACCCAGTACTTC.

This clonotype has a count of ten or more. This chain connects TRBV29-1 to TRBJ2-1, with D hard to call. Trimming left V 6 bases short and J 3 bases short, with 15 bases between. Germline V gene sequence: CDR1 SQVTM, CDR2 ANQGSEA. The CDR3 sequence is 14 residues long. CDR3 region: CSVDPDGYYNEQFF. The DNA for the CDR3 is TGCAGCGTAGATCCGGACGGATACTACAATGAGCAGTTCTTC.

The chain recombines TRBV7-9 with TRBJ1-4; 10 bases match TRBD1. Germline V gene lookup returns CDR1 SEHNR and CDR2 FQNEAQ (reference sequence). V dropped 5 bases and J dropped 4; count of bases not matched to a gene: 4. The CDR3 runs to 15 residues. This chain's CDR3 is CASSATGGFNEKLFF. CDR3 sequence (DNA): TGTGCCAGCAGCGCGACAGGGGGCTTTAATGAAAAACTGTTTTTT. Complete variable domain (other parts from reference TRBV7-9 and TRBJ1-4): DTGVSQNPRHKITKRGQNVTFRCDPISEHNRLYWYRQTLGQGPEFLTYFQNEAQLEKSRLLSDRFSAERPKGSFSTLEIQRTEQGDSAMYLCASSATGGFNEKLFFGSGTQLSVL.

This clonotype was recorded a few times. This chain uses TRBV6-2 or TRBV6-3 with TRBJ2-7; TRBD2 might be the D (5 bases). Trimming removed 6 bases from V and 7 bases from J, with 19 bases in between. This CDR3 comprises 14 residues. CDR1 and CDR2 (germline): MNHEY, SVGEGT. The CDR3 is CASRATEAMGEQYF. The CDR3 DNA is TGTGCCAGCAGGGCGACGGAGGCTATGGGTGAGCAGTACTTC.

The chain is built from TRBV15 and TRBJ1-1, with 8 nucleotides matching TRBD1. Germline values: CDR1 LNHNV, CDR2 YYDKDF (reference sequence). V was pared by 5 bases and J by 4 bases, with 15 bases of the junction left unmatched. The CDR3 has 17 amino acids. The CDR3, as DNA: TGTGCCACCAGCTCCCTGATGAGACAGGGGATGGTCACTGAAGCTTTCTTT. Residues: CATSSLMRQGMVTEAFF.

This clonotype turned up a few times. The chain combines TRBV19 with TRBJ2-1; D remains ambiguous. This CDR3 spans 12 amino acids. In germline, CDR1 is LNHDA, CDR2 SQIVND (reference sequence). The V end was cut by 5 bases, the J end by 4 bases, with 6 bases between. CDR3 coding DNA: TGTGCCAGTAGTTCTAAGTACAATGAGCAGTTCTTC. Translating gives CASSSKYNEQFF.

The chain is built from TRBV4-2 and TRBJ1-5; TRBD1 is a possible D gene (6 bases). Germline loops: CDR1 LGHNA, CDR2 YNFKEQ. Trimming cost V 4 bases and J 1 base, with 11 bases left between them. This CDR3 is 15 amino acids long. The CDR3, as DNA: TGTGCCAGCAGCCCCGACAGGAAGAGCAATCAGCCCCAGCATTTT. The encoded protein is CASSPDRKSNQPQHF.

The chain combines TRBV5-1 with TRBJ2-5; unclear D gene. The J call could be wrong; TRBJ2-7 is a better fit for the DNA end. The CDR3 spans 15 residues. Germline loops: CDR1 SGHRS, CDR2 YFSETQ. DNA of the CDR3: TGCGCCAGCAGCTTGGACGGCTTCGTTGTATACGAGCAGTACTTC. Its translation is CASSLDGFVVYEQYF.

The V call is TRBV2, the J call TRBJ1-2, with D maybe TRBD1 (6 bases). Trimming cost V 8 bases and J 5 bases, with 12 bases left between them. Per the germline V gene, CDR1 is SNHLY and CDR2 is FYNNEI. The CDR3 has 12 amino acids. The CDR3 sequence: CASLGAGYGYTF. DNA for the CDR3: TGTGCCAGCCTGGGGGCTGGATATGGCTACACCTTC.

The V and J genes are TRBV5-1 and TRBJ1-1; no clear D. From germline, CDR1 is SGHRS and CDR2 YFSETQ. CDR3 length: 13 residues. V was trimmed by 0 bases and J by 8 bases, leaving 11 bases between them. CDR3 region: CASSLAVGLEAFF. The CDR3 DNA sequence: TGCGCCAGCAGCTTGGCAGTAGGCCTAGAAGCTTTCTTT.

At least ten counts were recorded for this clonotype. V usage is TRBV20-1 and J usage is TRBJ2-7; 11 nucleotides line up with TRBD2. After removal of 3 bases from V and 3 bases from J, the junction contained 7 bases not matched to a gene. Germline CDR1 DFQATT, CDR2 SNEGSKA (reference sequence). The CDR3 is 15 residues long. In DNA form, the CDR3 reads TGCAGTGCTAGTACCTCCGGGACTAGCGGCTACGAGCAGTACTTC. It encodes CSASTSGTSGYEQYF.

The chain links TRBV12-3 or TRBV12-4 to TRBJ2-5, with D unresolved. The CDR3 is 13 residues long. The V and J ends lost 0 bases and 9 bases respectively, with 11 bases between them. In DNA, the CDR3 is TGTGCCAGCAGTTTAGCAGGGCCCGAGGCCCAGTACTTC. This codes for CASSLAGPEAQYF.

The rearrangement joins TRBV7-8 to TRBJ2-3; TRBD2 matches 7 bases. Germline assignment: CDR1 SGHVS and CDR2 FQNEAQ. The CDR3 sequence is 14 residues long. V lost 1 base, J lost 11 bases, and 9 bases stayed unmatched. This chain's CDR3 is CASSLVGGGDQQYF. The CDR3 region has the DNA TGTGCCAGCAGCTTAGTGGGGGGGGGGGACCAGCAGTATTTT.

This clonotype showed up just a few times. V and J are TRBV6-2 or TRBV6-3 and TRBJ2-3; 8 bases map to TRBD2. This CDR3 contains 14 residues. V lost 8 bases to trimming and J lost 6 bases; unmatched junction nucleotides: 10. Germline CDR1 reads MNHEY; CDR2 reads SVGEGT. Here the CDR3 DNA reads TGTGCCAGCTTAACGGGAGGGCTAGGGGATACGCAGTATTTT. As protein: CASLTGGLGDTQYF.

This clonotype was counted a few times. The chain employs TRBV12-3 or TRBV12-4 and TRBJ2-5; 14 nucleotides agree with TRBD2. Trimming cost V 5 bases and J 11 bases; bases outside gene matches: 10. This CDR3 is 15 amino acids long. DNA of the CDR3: TGTGCCAGCAGTATCGGACTAGCGGGGGGAGGAGCTCAGTACTTC. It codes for CASSIGLAGGGAQYF.

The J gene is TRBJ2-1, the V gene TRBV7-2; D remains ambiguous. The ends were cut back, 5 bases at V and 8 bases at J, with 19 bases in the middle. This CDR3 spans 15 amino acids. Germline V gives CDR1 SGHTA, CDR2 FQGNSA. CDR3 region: CASSRPGSQAYEQFF. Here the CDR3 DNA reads TGTGCCAGCAGCCGCCCGGGCTCCCAGGCCTATGAGCAGTTCTTC.

CDR3 residues: CASSSTSGRLVDTQYF. The CDR3 DNA reads as TGTGCCAGCAGCTCGACTAGCGGGAGATTGGTTGATACGCAGTATTTT. The chain joins TRBV9 to TRBJ2-3; 12 bases match TRBD2. The germline CDR1 and CDR2 sequences are SGDLS and YYNGEE. The CDR3 is 16 residues long. V gave up 4 bases and J gave up 6 bases; unmatched junction bases: 9.

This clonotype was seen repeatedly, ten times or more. The chain's CDR3 is CASSLVRDLGAYGYTF. The CDR3 region has the DNA TGTGCCAGCAGCTTAGTTAGGGATCTTGGAGCCTATGGCTACACCTTC. The chain carries TRBV7-2 and TRBJ1-2; D is ambiguous. V lost 1 base and J lost 4, with 16 bases in between. Germline CDR1 and CDR2: SGHTA and FQGNSA. The CDR3 length is 16 residues.

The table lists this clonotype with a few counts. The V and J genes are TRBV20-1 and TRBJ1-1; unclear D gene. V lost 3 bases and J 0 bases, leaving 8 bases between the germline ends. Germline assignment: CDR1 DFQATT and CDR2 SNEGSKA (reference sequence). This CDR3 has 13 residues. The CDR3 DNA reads TGCAGTGCTAGTTCGGCGATGAACACTGAAGCTTTCTTT. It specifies CSASSAMNTEAFF.

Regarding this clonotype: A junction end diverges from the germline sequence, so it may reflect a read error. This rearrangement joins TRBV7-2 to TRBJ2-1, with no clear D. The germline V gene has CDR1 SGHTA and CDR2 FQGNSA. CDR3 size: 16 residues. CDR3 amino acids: CASSLRPLPSHNEQFF. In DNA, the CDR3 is TGTGCCAGCAGCTTGAGACCCTTGCCCTCCCACAATGAGCAGTTCTTC.

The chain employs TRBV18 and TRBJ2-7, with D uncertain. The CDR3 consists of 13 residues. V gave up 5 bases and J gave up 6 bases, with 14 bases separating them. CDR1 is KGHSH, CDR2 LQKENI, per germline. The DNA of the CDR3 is TGTGCCAGCTCATCAAAGCTCGCGCCCGAGCAGTACTTC. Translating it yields CASSSKLAPEQYF.

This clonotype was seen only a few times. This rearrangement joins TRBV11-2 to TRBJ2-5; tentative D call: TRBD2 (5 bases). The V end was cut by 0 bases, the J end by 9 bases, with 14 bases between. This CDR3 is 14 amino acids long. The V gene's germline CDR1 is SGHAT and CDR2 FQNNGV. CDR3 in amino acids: CASSLELAGESQYF. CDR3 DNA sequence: TGTGCCAGCAGCTTAGAGCTAGCCGGGGAGTCCCAGTACTTC.

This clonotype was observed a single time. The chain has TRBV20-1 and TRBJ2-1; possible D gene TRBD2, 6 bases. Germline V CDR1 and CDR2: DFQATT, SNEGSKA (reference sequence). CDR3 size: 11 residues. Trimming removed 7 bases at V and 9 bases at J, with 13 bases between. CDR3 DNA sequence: TGCAGTGGCCTCGGAGGGATTGAGCAGTTCTTC. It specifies CSGLGGIEQFF.

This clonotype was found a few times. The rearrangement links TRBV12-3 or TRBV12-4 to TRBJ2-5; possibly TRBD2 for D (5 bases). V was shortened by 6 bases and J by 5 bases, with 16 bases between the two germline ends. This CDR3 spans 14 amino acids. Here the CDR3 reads CASSLSGRAETQYF. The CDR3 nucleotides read TGTGCCAGCAGCCTTAGTGGGAGAGCGGAGACCCAGTACTTC.

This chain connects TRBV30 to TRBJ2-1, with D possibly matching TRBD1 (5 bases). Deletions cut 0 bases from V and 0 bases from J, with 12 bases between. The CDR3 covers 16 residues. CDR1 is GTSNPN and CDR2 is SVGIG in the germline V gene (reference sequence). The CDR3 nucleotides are TGTGCCTGGAGTGTTCTGGACAAACTCTCCTACAATGAGCAGTTCTTC. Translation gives CAWSVLDKLSYNEQFF.